This T cell receptor beta chain was recorded in a study of cytomegalovirus exposure and HLA in healthy donors. PCR used 60 Vbeta primers and 13 Jbeta primers. The table came from immunoSEQ multiplex PCR; TCRdb's copy has only in-frame clones and leaves some out. The table records roughly 130,000 clones, around 69% of them present only once. The germline gives CDR1 SGHVS, CDR2 FNYEAQ. The CDR3 loop spans 15 amino acids. V was clipped by 5 bases and J by 7 bases, with 21 bases between them. This clone showed up just once. This TCR was sampled from a human donor in good health. Sequences were obtained from PBMCs. The chain links TRBV7-6 to TRBJ2-7; D may be TRBD1 (6 bases). The CDR3 here is CASSPRTDALGEQYF. As DNA, the CDR3 is TGTGCCAGCAGCCCCCGGACAGACGCCCTAGGGGAGCAGTACTTC.